A selection of T cell receptor beta chains follows, all from one sample in a study of beta chain features in type 1 diabetes. Only in-frame clones appear in the TCRdb table, and some are missing; sequencing was by immunoSEQ multiplex PCR. The profile shows hundreds of thousands of clones, less than 20% of them singletons. The sequenced sample consisted of naive CD4+ T cells from blood. These TCRs come from a man younger than 35 in good health. CDR3s include the opening cysteine and the closing phenylalanine or tryptophan. The D gene is left open where the match is weak. Only some rows state a clone size, as once, few, many or a class for expanded clones.

v_gene: TRBV11-2
d_gene: TRBD1
abundance: few
j_gene: TRBJ1-4
CDR3nt: TGTGCCAGCAGCTTCCTAGGACAGGGGATTAATGAAAAACTGTTTTTT
CDR3aa: CASSFLGQGINEKLFF

v_gene: TRBV9
d_gene: .
abundance: .
j_gene: TRBJ2-1
CDR3nt: TGTGCCAGCAACACCGAGGGTCGGCAGTTCTTC
CDR3aa: CASNTEGRQFF

v_gene: TRBV7-2
d_gene: .
abundance: few
j_gene: TRBJ1-3
CDR3nt: TGTGCCAGCAGCCCAGGGGCCAACACCATATATTTT
CDR3aa: CASSPGANTIYF

v_gene: TRBV5-6
d_gene: TRBD1
abundance: .
j_gene: TRBJ1-2
CDR3nt: TGTGCCAGCAGCCGTACGACAGGGGGCAATGGCTACACCTTC
CDR3aa: CASSRTTGGNGYTF

v_gene: TRBV10-3
d_gene: .
abundance: few
j_gene: TRBJ2-2
CDR3nt: TGTGCCACCAGAGGGAGCGGGGAGCTGTTTTTT
CDR3aa: CATRGSGELFF

v_gene: TRBV25-1
d_gene: TRBD1
abundance: few
j_gene: TRBJ2-7
CDR3nt: TGTGCCAGCAGCCCCTCTGGGACAGGGGTCTACGAGCAGTACTTC
CDR3aa: CASSPSGTGVYEQYF

v_gene: TRBV5-4
d_gene: TRBD2
abundance: .
j_gene: TRBJ2-3
CDR3nt: TGTGCCAGCAGCTCACCAACTAGCGGGTGGAGCACAGATACGCAGTATTTT
CDR3aa: CASSSPTSGWSTDTQYF

v_gene: TRBV7-2
d_gene: .
abundance: .
j_gene: TRBJ2-1
CDR3nt: TGTGCCAGCAGCAAAAGAGGTACAGTTTCTCACTACAATGAGCAGTTCTTC
CDR3aa: CASSKRGTVSHYNEQFF

v_gene: TRBV7-3
d_gene: TRBD1
abundance: .
j_gene: TRBJ2-1
CDR3nt: TGTGCCAGCAGCTTCGACAGGGGTTCTTACAATGAGCAGTTCTTC
CDR3aa: CASSFDRGSYNEQFF

v_gene: TRBV28
d_gene: .
abundance: few
j_gene: TRBJ1-2
CDR3nt: TGTGCCATCGATCGGGGGGGCTATGGCTACACCTTC
CDR3aa: CAIDRGGYGYTF

v_gene: TRBV11-3
d_gene: .
abundance: few
j_gene: TRBJ2-3
CDR3nt: TGTGCCAGCAGTCAACGGGGGATAGGAACAGATACGCAGTATTTT
CDR3aa: CASSQRGIGTDTQYF

v_gene: TRBV30
d_gene: .
abundance: .
j_gene: TRBJ1-2
CDR3nt: TGTGCCTGGAGTGAAGGGGAGTGGTATGGCTACACCTTC
CDR3aa: CAWSEGEWYGYTF

v_gene: TRBV18
d_gene: TRBD1
abundance: few
j_gene: TRBJ1-5
CDR3nt: TGTGCCAGCTCACCAGGGACAGCCTACAATCAGCCCCAGCATTTT
CDR3aa: CASSPGTAYNQPQHF

v_gene: TRBV14
d_gene: .
abundance: .
j_gene: TRBJ2-1
CDR3nt: TGTGCCAGCAGCCAAGACCTCACCGGGGCCTCCTACAATGAGCAGTTCTTC
CDR3aa: CASSQDLTGASYNEQFF

v_gene: TRBV18
d_gene: .
abundance: few
j_gene: TRBJ1-2
CDR3nt: TGTGCCAGCTCACCCTGGGACCGTACTAACTATGGCTACACCTTC
CDR3aa: CASSPWDRTNYGYTF

v_gene: TRBV7-9
d_gene: .
abundance: few
j_gene: TRBJ2-7
CDR3nt: TGTGCCAGCAGCCCGTACCAGGGGCAGTACTTC
CDR3aa: CASSPYQGQYF

v_gene: TRBV6-5
d_gene: TRBD1
abundance: few
j_gene: TRBJ2-7
CDR3nt: TGTGCCAGCAGTTTCCGGGGACAGGGATCCTACGAGCAGTACTTC
CDR3aa: CASSFRGQGSYEQYF

v_gene: TRBV7-3
d_gene: .
abundance: .
j_gene: TRBJ2-3
CDR3nt: TGTGCCAGCAGCTTAGATTCCGGGGCATATACGCAGTATTTT
CDR3aa: CASSLDSGAYTQYF

v_gene: TRBV15
d_gene: .
abundance: few
j_gene: TRBJ2-1
CDR3nt: TGTGCCACCAGCAGAGATCGAACAGGCGCTCACAATGAGCAGTTCTTC
CDR3aa: CATSRDRTGAHNEQFF

v_gene: TRBV28
d_gene: .
abundance: .
j_gene: TRBJ2-7
CDR3nt: TGTGCCAGCAGTTTACACAGGGCCAATTACGAGCAGTACTTC
CDR3aa: CASSLHRANYEQYF

v_gene: TRBV9
d_gene: TRBD1
abundance: .
j_gene: TRBJ2-2
CDR3nt: TGTGCCAGCAGCGCGACCGGGACAGCGAACACCGGGGAGCTGTTTTTT
CDR3aa: CASSATGTANTGELFF

v_gene: TRBV28
d_gene: TRBD1
abundance: .
j_gene: TRBJ2-3
CDR3nt: TGTGCCAGCAGTTTCGTCAGGGGGCGAAGCACAGATACGCAGTATTTT
CDR3aa: CASSFVRGRSTDTQYF

v_gene: TRBV11-2
d_gene: TRBD2
abundance: few
j_gene: TRBJ2-1
CDR3nt: TGTGCCAGCAGCTTAGGAAGACGGGAGGTCAACAATGAGCAGTTCTTC
CDR3aa: CASSLGRREVNNEQFF

v_gene: TRBV5-4
d_gene: .
abundance: few
j_gene: TRBJ2-3
CDR3nt: TGTGCCAGCAGCTCCCAAGAGAATCGGGCGCAGTATTTT
CDR3aa: CASSSQENRAQYF

v_gene: TRBV19
d_gene: .
abundance: .
j_gene: TRBJ2-1
CDR3nt: TGTGCCAGTAGTAAACAGGGCCTAGGCTCAATCTTC
CDR3aa: CASSKQGLGSIF

v_gene: TRBV5-1
d_gene: TRBD1
abundance: few
j_gene: TRBJ2-2
CDR3nt: TGCGCCAGCAGCTCGGGACAGCCGAACACCGGGGAGCTGTTTTTT
CDR3aa: CASSSGQPNTGELFF

v_gene: TRBV10-3
d_gene: .
abundance: .
j_gene: TRBJ2-7
CDR3nt: TGTGCCATCAGGTCCAACTACGAGCAGTACTTC
CDR3aa: CAIRSNYEQYF

v_gene: TRBV20-1
d_gene: .
abundance: few
j_gene: TRBJ2-5
CDR3nt: TGCAGTGCTAGAGTGGTATCGACCCAGTACTTC
CDR3aa: CSARVVSTQYF

v_gene: TRBV4-3
d_gene: .
abundance: .
j_gene: TRBJ1-4
CDR3nt: TGCGCCAGCAGCCAAGAAAGGATGGGCAGGATCTTTGGTCTCACAACTAATGAAAAACTGTTTTTT
CDR3aa: CASSQERMGRIFGLTTNEKLFF

v_gene: TRBV28
d_gene: .
abundance: few
j_gene: TRBJ2-5
CDR3nt: TGTGCCAGCAGTTTAGGTCAAGCTATCCAAGAGACCCAGTACTTC
CDR3aa: CASSLGQAIQETQYF

v_gene: TRBV7-3
d_gene: .
abundance: .
j_gene: TRBJ2-2
CDR3nt: TGTGCCAGCAGCTCACAGGGTAACCTCCGCACCGGGGAGCTGTTTTTT
CDR3aa: CASSSQGNLRTGELFF